This T cell receptor (beta chain) was captured by sequencing in a study of shared T cell receptors in the human thymus. This CDR3 has 13 residues. CDR1 is MGHRA, CDR2 YSYEKL, per germline. Trimming removed 0 bases from V and 4 bases from J, with 6 bases in between. As concerns this clone: Other DNA sequences in this sample translate to the same CDR3.

Repertoires were generated with immunoSEQ multiplex PCR, while TCRdb's copy carries only in-frame clones and drops some. The sample records some 720,000 clones, approximately 90% being singletons. This sample also belongs to another study, concerning human thymus T cells.

The receptor comes from a boy under two years old with a congenital heart defect. Sequenced: thymocytes. The rearrangement uses TRBV4-1 and TRBJ2-5, with a tentative D call TRBD2 (5 bases). As DNA, the CDR3 is TGCGCCAGCAGCCAAGATGGAGGAGAGACCCAGTACTTC. Its translation: CASSQDGGETQYF.